This T cell receptor (beta chain) was obtained from a study of CD8+CD57+ T cells in acquired aplastic anemia. The study, taken as a whole, reports: With respect to CD8+ Simpson's diversity, patients and controls did not differ significantly. Patients and controls had in common approximately 30 CD8+ CDR3 sequences. Lower diversity marked CD8+CD57+ cells in patients, relative to total CD4+ and CD8+ pools.

V lost 4 bases to trimming and J lost 8 bases; unmatched junction nucleotides: 5. Germline CDR1 is KGHDR and CDR2 is SFDVKD. CDR3 length: 14 amino acids. All patients picked for sequencing had shown, by flow cytometry, an expansion of CD8+CD57+ cells. Every patient was diagnosed with severe acquired aplastic anemia. Patients had received no therapy at the time of blood sampling. The template used for profiling TCR beta VDJ and CDR3 was genomic DNA. TCRdb independently ran MiXCR on the reads; one entry per CDR3 protein. The data contain about 20,000 distinct CDR3 sequences, about two fifths of them seen just once; the ten biggest clones take up approximately 87%. By sample fraction, this clonotype is medium-sized. No antigen is known for it.

This receptor was identified in a human donor with aplastic anemia. Material: CD8+CD57+ T cells sorted from PBMCs. Subset noted: bead-enriched CD8+CD57+ effector memory T cells from SAA patients. The chain employs TRBV24-1 and TRBJ2-1, with 9 bases fitting TRBD2. CDR3 sequence (DNA): TGTGCCACCAGTGAGCTAGCGGGGAGAGATGAGCAGTTCTTC. It encodes CATSELAGRDEQFF.